The entry below gives a single TCR beta chain sequence along with its context. It lacks a known antigen. Per-nucleotide qualities are absent, and no much larger clonotype sits a single base away. This specimen belongs to a study of liver allograft versus peripheral blood T cells (TCRdb year 2020). As for the study more broadly: In liver transplant recipients, the study looked at T cell receptor repertoires in the peripheral blood and set them against the repertoires found within the transplanted livers. The study at large found these results: The T cell receptor repertoires within liver allografts were reported to be different from the T cell receptor repertoires detected in peripheral blood.

Sequencing relied on an Illumina MiSeq. TCRdb passed the public sequencing reads through fastp at Q25 and MiXCR, retaining productive beta sequences. Each CDR3 protein appears once, grouped with its most common genes and DNA. The table for this sample lists 2,000 to 2,500 distinct CDR3 sequences; around 15% of them were counted only once. The ten top clones hold 23% of the sample. The cysteine opens and the phenylalanine closes a CDR3 of 16 amino acids. Only the CDR3 DNA stays, 48 bases, in frame from base 1. The germline V gene encodes CDR1 DFQATT and CDR2 SNEGSKA (reference sequence). V loses 3 bases of germline sequence and J loses 0 bases, and the interval between the two ends is 15 bases.

Recombination joined TRBV20-1 with TRBJ1-5; TRBD1 might be the D gene, on 6 matching bases. The TCR originated in a human patient who had a liver transplant. Some T cells may have been brought in with the graft after a transplant. The CDR3 region: CSASGRDTYSNQPQHF. The DNA sequence is given as TGCAGTGCTAGTGGCCGGGACACCTATAGCAATCAGCCCCAGCATTTT.